A single sample gave rise to the 12 T cell receptor beta chains below, sequenced in a study of siplizumab effects on memory and regulatory T cells. The assay was immunoSEQ multiplex PCR, and TCRdb's table has in-frame clones only and misses some. The repertoire consists of about 120,000 clones, with around 94% occurring once and the leading ten covering about 1.8%. The sequencing input was non-Treg CD4+ T cells sorted from blood. These receptors were collected from a human donor in good health.

J is TRBJ1-3 and V is TRBV6-5, with unresolved D. The CDR3 loop spans 15 amino acids. Germline values: CDR1 MNHEY, CDR2 SVGAGI. Trimming pared 6 bases from V and 0 bases from J, leaving 12 bases between. The CDR3 coding sequence is TGTGCCAGCAGCCTAGGGTTATACTCTGGAAACACCATATATTTT. It codes for CASSLGLYSGNTIYF.

The chain uses TRBV30 and TRBJ1-3; D is unclear. The length of the CDR3 is 12 residues. Germline-derived CDR1 and CDR2 are GTSNPN and SVGIG (reference sequence). V dropped 0 bases and J dropped 4 bases, with 4 bases sitting between them. The CDR3 reads CAWSVRGNTIYF. The CDR3 nucleotides read TGTGCCTGGAGTGTACGAGGAAACACCATATATTTT.

This chain connects TRBV2 to TRBJ1-5; 8 bases match TRBD1. This CDR3 is built from 15 residues. The V gene end was trimmed by 6 bases and the J gene end by 3 bases; junction bases not matched to a gene: 7. Germline V CDR1 and CDR2: SNHLY, FYNNEI. The CDR3 nucleotides are TGTGCCAGCAGCGCGGACAGGGTGATCAATCAGCCCCAGCATTTT. Translating gives CASSADRVINQPQHF.

The CDR3 loop is CASSFVTSGRDEQFF. As DNA, the CDR3 is TGTGCCAGCAGCTTTGTCACTAGCGGGAGGGATGAGCAGTTCTTC. V usage is TRBV6-5 and J usage is TRBJ2-1; TRBD2 agrees at 13 bases. CDR3 length: 15 residues. The J segment lost 8 bases and the V segment lost 6 bases, leaving 7 bases of the junction unmatched. The germline CDR1 and CDR2 sequences are MNHEY and SVGAGI.

This clone has only a few counts. The chain employs TRBV5-1 and TRBJ1-2; D not certain. This CDR3 spans 13 amino acids. V shed 0 bases and J shed 2 bases, with 5 bases lying between them. Germline CDR1 is SGHRS and CDR2 is YFSETQ. This CDR3 is CASSLEENYGYTF. DNA of the CDR3: TGCGCCAGCAGCTTGGAGGAGAACTATGGCTACACCTTC.

This chain links TRBV7-8 with TRBJ1-2; TRBD1 aligns across 7 bases. The V and J ends lost 6 bases and 5 bases, in that order; junction bases with no gene match: 9. The CDR3 has 14 amino acids. Germline CDR1 and CDR2: SGHVS and FQNEAQ. This chain's CDR3 is CASRRQGSGYGYTF. The CDR3 DNA reads as TGTGCCAGCAGAAGACAGGGATCCGGGTATGGCTACACCTTC.

The J gene is TRBJ2-7, the V gene TRBV15; 9 nucleotides agree with TRBD1. The ends lost 0 bases at V and 5 bases at J; junction bases unmatched: 5. Germline V gene lookup returns CDR1 LNHNV and CDR2 YYDKDF (reference sequence). CDR3 length equals 15 residues. The CDR3 region has the DNA TGTGCCACCAGCAGAGAGGGACAGGGAGCGGACGAGCAGTACTTC. Translating gives CATSREGQGADEQYF.

The V gene is TRBV6-6, the J gene TRBJ2-2; D gene unclear. The CDR3 has 13 residues. Germline V gene data show CDR1 as MNHNY and CDR2 as SVGAGI (reference sequence). V lost 8 bases and J lost 4, with 11 bases in between. Written as DNA, the CDR3 is TGTGCCAGCCGGCGAGGATCCACCGGGGAGCTGTTTTTT. Translation gives CASRRGSTGELFF.

The chain couples TRBV28 to TRBJ1-5, with 7 bases aligning to TRBD1. The CDR3 extends over 12 amino acids. CDR1 and CDR2 from the germline V gene are MDHEN and SYDVKM. V shed 5 bases and J 12 bases; nucleotides not matched to a gene: 7. The CDR3 reads CASSLRGMNQHF. In DNA, the CDR3 is TGTGCCAGCAGTCTCAGGGGGATGAACCAGCATTTT.

The chain is built from TRBV5-1 and TRBJ2-1; D is uncertain. This CDR3 spans 14 amino acids. V gave up 2 bases and J gave up 12 bases, with 18 bases separating them. The germline V gene encodes CDR1 SGHRS and CDR2 YFSETQ. For the CDR3, the DNA is TGCGCCAGCAGCTTTAGTCCAGAATCAATGACGCAGTTCTTC. It yields the protein CASSFSPESMTQFF. The variable domain in full, completed from reference TRBV5-1 and TRBJ2-1, reads KAGVTQTPRYLIKTRGQQVTLSCSPISGHRSVSWYQQTPGQGLQFLFEYFSETQRNKGNFPGRFSGRQFSNSRSEMNVSTLELGDSALYLCASSFSPESMTQFFGPGTRLTVL.

The J gene is TRBJ2-7, the V gene TRBV28, with unresolved D. CDR1 is MDHEN, CDR2 SYDVKM, per germline. There are 11 residues in the CDR3. The germline V and J ends were trimmed by 4 bases and 4 bases, with 5 bases remaining between them. The CDR3 loop is CASSSTYEQYF. The DNA of the CDR3 is TGTGCCAGCAGTTCAACATACGAGCAGTACTTC. The variable domain in full, with the rest retrieved from reference TRBV28 and TRBJ2-7, is DVKVTQSSRYLVKRTGEKVFLECVQDMDHENMFWYRQDPGLGLRLIYFSYDVKMKEKGDIPEGYSVSREKKERFSLILESASTNQTSMYLCASSSTYEQYFGPGTRLTVT.

The V gene is TRBV6-5, the J gene TRBJ2-6; D is undetermined. The CDR3 is 14 amino acids. V dropped 5 bases and J dropped 0 bases, with 5 bases sitting between them. Per the germline V gene, CDR1 is MNHEY and CDR2 is SVGAGI. The CDR3: CASSPDSGANVLTF. The CDR3 nucleotides read TGTGCCAGCAGTCCAGACTCTGGGGCCAACGTCCTGACTTTC.